This TCR beta chain was documented in a study of T cell repertoires in cytomegalovirus infection. This clonotype was seen at least ten times. TCRdb independently ran MiXCR on the reads; one entry per CDR3 protein. The repertoire holds 450,000 to 600,000 distinct CDR3 sequences, with around 11% as singletons. The sequence came from a human donor in good health (CMV status not recorded). Some clones in this sample may be carry-over from other donors' samples. The sequencing input was PBMCs.

CDR3 DNA: TGTGCCAGCAGCCGGGACTCGAGGGAGCTGTTTTTT. It codes for CASSRDSRELFF. The J gene is TRBJ2-2, the V gene TRBV7-3; TRBD2 might be the D (6 bases). The germline gives CDR1 SGHTA, CDR2 FQGTGA. The germline V and J ends were trimmed by 5 bases and 9 bases, with 10 bases remaining between them. The CDR3 length is 12 residues.